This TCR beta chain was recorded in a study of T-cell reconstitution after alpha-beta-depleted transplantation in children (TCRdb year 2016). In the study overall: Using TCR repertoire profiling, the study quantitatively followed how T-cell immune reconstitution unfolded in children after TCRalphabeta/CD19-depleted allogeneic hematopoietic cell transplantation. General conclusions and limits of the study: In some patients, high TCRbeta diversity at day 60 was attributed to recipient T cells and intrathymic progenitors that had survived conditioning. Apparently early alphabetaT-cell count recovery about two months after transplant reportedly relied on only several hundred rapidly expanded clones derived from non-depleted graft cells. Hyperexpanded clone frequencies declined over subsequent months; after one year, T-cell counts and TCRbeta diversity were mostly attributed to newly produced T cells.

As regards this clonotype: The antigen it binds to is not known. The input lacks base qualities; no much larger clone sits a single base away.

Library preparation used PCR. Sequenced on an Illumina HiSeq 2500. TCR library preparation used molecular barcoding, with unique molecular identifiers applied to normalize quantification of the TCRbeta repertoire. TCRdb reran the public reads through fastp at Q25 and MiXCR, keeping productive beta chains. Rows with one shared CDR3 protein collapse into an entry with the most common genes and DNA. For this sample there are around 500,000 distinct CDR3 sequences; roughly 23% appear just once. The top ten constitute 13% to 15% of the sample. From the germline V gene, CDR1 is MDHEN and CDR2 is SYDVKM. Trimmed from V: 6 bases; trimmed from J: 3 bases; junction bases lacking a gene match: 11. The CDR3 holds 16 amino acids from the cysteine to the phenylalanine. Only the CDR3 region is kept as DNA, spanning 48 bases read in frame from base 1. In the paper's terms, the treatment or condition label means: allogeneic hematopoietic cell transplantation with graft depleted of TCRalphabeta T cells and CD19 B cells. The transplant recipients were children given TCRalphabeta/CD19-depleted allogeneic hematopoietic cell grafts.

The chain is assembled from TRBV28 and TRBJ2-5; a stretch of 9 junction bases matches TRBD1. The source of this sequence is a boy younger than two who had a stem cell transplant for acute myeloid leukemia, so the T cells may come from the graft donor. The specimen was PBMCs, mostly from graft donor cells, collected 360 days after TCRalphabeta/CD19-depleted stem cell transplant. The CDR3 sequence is CASRVAGQGGKETQYF. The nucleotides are TGTGCCAGCAGGGTGGCGGGACAGGGAGGGAAAGAGACCCAGTACTTC.